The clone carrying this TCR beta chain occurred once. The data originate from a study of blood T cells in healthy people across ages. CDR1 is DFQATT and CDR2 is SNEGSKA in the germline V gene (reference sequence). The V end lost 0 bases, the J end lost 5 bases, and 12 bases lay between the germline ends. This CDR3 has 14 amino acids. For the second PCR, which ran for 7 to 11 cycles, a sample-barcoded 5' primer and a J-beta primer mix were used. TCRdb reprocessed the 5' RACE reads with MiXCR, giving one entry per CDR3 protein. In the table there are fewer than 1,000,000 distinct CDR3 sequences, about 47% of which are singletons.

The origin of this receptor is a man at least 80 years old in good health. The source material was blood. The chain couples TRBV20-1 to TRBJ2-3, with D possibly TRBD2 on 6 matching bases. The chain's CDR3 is CSARDASGVDTQYF. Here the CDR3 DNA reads TGCAGTGCTAGAGATGCCTCGGGGGTAGATACGCAGTATTTT.